The present T cell receptor (beta chain) was sequenced within a study of CD8 T cells in ankylosing spondylitis. The V gene end was trimmed by 2 bases and the J gene end by 2 bases; junction bases not matched to a gene: 6. This CDR3 has 17 residues. Germline CDR1 SGHRS, CDR2 YFSETQ. For this clonotype: Antigen unknown.

TCRdb independently ran MiXCR on the 5' RACE reads; one entry per CDR3 protein. Altogether roughly 440,000 distinct CDR3 sequences are present, more than 15% being singletons, with the ten largest covering approximately 1%. Whole-study findings and limits: There were earlier reports of some motif variants in reactive arthritis synovial fluid and blood. Disease-linked clones bore a CD8+ phenotype, appearing relatively rarely in peripheral blood. The clones that were linked to disease were reported to be significantly enriched in matched synovial fluid samples from ankylosing spondylitis patients. What seemed typical of ankylosing spondylitis blood was a TCR beta motif built from fewer than ten highly homologous variants.

This chain joins TRBV5-1 and TRBJ2-6, with 8 bases fitting TRBD1. Sequences were obtained from blood, either unsorted or a sorted T cell fraction (not recorded which). The clonotype originates from a male donor with ankylosing spondylitis. The CDR3 DNA is TGCGCCAGCAGCTTCGACAGGGGATCTCCTGGGGCCAACGTCCTGACTTTC. It encodes CASSFDRGSPGANVLTF.